This T cell receptor beta chain came from a study of beta chain features in type 1 diabetes. General study findings and limits: The study found moderately but significantly shorter TCRB CDR3s in all four CD4+ subsets of Type 1 diabetes patients.

This clone has more than one count but fewer than ten. The antigen is not known. Sequencing targeted expressed TCRB transcripts, as all isolated RNA had been reverse transcribed. Naive, central memory and regulatory T cell samples averaged roughly 3.6 million immunoSEQ reads each. Some clones are missing from TCRdb's copy, which holds only in-frame ones; the method was immunoSEQ multiplex PCR. The repertoire consists of 500,000 to 850,000 clones, with 11% to 15% occurring once and the leading ten covering 0.035% to 0.045%. Germline V CDR1 and CDR2: SNHLY, FYNNEI. The V gene end was trimmed by 8 bases and the J gene end by 2 bases; junction bases not matched to a gene: 6. This CDR3 comprises 14 residues.

The sequence came from a man between 18 and 29 years old with type 1 diabetes. Sequencing input: naive CD4+ T cells from blood. The chain uses TRBV2 and TRBJ1-5; TRBD1 aligns across 7 bases. The CDR3 region has the DNA TGTGCCAGCCGAATAACAGGGGGCAATCAGCCCCAGCATTTT. This gives the protein CASRITGGNQPQHF.